This T cell receptor beta chain was identified during a study of T cell responses to AZD1222 COVID-19 vaccine. CDR1 and CDR2 (germline): LNHDA, SQIVND (reference sequence). V shed 4 bases and J 5 bases; nucleotides not matched to a gene: 1. The CDR3 loop spans 13 amino acids. Study observations and caveats: Without day 14 samples, only post-peak T cell repertoires were studied.

Assay used: immunoSEQ multiplex PCR; TCRdb lists only in-frame clones, some missing. The sample gives around 150,000 clones, about 93% of which show up once; roughly 3.2% is in the top ten. Notes on this clone: What it binds is not known.

The clonotype originates from an adult who received the AZD1222 COVID-19 vaccine. Sample: peripheral blood, taken 28 days after the second AZD1222 dose. The rearrangement uses TRBV19 and TRBJ2-3; TRBD2 matches 9 bases. The CDR3 region is CASSRAGGDTQYF. The CDR3 DNA is TGTGCCAGTAGTAGAGCGGGAGGAGATACGCAGTATTTT. The whole variable domain, remainder taken from reference TRBV19 and TRBJ2-3, is DGGITQSPKYLFRKEGQNVTLSCEQNLNHDAMYWYRQDPGQGLRLIYYSQIVNDFQKGDIAEGYSVSREKKESFPLTVTSAQKNPTAFYLCASSRAGGDTQYFGPGTRLTVL.